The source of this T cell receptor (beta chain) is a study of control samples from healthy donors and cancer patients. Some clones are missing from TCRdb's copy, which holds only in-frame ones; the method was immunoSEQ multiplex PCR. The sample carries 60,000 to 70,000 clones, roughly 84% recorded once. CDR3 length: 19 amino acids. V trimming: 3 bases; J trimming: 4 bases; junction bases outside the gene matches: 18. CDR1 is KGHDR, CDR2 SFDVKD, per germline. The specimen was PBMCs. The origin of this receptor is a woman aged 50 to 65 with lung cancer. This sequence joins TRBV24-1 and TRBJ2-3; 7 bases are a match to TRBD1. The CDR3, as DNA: TGTGCCACCAGTGATCCTGCCTACCGGACAGGAACTAGGGCAGATACGCAGTATTTT. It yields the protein CATSDPAYRTGTRADTQYF.